This T cell receptor beta chain was sequenced in a study of control samples from healthy donors and cancer patients. The germline gives CDR1 SGHRS, CDR2 YFSETQ. The V end lost 0 bases, the J end lost 2 bases, and 12 bases lay between the germline ends. The CDR3 runs 16 residues. This table comes from immunoSEQ multiplex PCR, and its TCRdb copy is limited to in-frame clones, with some not included. Altogether 98,000 or so clones are present, about 80% being singletons, with the ten largest covering around 6.6%. Sequenced input: blood. This chain uses TRBV5-1 with TRBJ1-5, with D perhaps TRBD1 (6 bases). The clonotype comes from a man aged 18-30 years in good health. The CDR3 reads CASSLGGPLGNQPQHF. The CDR3 DNA sequence: TGCGCCAGCAGCTTGGGGGGGCCGTTGGGCAATCAGCCCCAGCATTTT. Based on the CDR3 plus reference TRBV5-1 and TRBJ1-5, the full variable domain is KAGVTQTPRYLIKTRGQQVTLSCSPISGHRSVSWYQQTPGQGLQFLFEYFSETQRNKGNFPGRFSGRQFSNSRSEMNVSTLELGDSALYLCASSLGGPLGNQPQHFGDGTRLSIL.